Reported below is one TCR beta chain. Its antigen is undetermined. These data belong to a study of T cell repertoires in cytomegalovirus infection. Turning to the study itself: The authors used CMV epitopes that were HLA-C-restricted (recently identified) and HLA-B-restricted (well studied). Carrying CMV and the relevant HLA type showed in public TCR beta signatures.

General study findings and limits: Clonotypes of TCR beta that were HLA-C-restricted and CMV-specific dominated the ex vivo response. Summed frequency of shared TCR beta families picked out CMV carriers who also had the relevant HLA.

MiXCR, applied by TCRdb to the reads, yields one record per CDR3 protein. Altogether roughly 920,000 distinct CDR3 sequences are present, 30% to 40% being singletons, with the ten largest covering 10% to 15%. The CDR3 runs 15 residues. Trimming took 4 bases from V and 0 from J, leaving 12 bases between them. Germline CDR1 reads MDHEN; CDR2 reads SYDVKM. The receptor's source is a human donor in good health (CMV status not recorded). Some clones in this sample may be carry-over from other donors' samples. The gene calls are TRBV28 and TRBJ1-1, with D perhaps matching TRBD1 (5 bases). Sequences were derived from cultured CD8+ T cells from PBMCs, sampled from culture after CMV antigen stimulation. CDR3 DNA sequence: TGTGCCAGCAGTTCCCCGGGACCTATGAACACTGAAGCTTTCTTT. Protein product: CASSSPGPMNTEAFF.